A selection of T cell receptor beta chains follows, all from one sample in a study of shared clonotypes between healthy human individuals. Profiled with immunoSEQ multiplex PCR; TCRdb holds only in-frame clones, not every one. In the table there are 1.6 million or so clones, 98% of which are singletons. The sequenced sample consisted of naive CD4+ T cells sorted from blood. Every receptor here comes from a man aged 25-40 years in good health. CDR3s include the opening cysteine and the closing phenylalanine or tryptophan. A D gene is named only where the DNA matches it firmly. Part of the rows lack a size; the others show once, few, many or a class for expanded clones.

size: NA
J: TRBJ2-2
V: TRBV10-3
D: NA
DNA: TGTGCCATCAGTGGTAGGGTAGAGACTACGAACACCGGGGAGCTGTTTTTT
CDR3: CAISGRVETTNTGELFF

size: NA
J: TRBJ2-7
V: TRBV25-1
D: NA
DNA: TGTGCCAGCAGTGATCGGGACAACCCCTACGAGCAGTACTTC
CDR3: CASSDRDNPYEQYF

size: NA
J: TRBJ2-1
V: TRBV2
D: TRBD1
DNA: TGTGCCAGCAGTAAAGACAGGGGCTCGTACGATGAGCAGTTCTTC
CDR3: CASSKDRGSYDEQFF

size: NA
J: TRBJ2-5
V: TRBV9
D: TRBD1
DNA: TGTGCCAGCAGCGTCTGGACAGGTGAAGAGACCCAGTACTTC
CDR3: CASSVWTGEETQYF

size: NA
J: TRBJ2-3
V: TRBV2
D: NA
DNA: TGTGCCAGCAGTGCCGGGACACTTCTCACAGATACGCAGTATTTT
CDR3: CASSAGTLLTDTQYF

size: NA
J: TRBJ2-7
V: TRBV14
D: NA
DNA: TGTGCCAGCAGTATCAGTCGAGGTGCAGTCCCCTACGAGCAGTACTTC
CDR3: CASSISRGAVPYEQYF

size: NA
J: TRBJ1-4
V: TRBV10-1
D: TRBD1
DNA: TGCGCCAGCAGTGAAGGGACAGGGAGTAGCGAAAAACTGTTTTTT
CDR3: CASSEGTGSSEKLFF

size: NA
J: TRBJ2-5
V: TRBV5-5
D: TRBD1
DNA: TGTGCCAGCAGCATTCCGACAGGGGCCGAGACCCAGTACTTC
CDR3: CASSIPTGAETQYF

size: NA
J: TRBJ2-2
V: TRBV9
D: TRBD2
DNA: TGTGCCAGCGGACCTAGCGGGAGGGCCCACGGGGAGCTGTTTTTT
CDR3: CASGPSGRAHGELFF

size: NA
J: TRBJ2-3
V: TRBV11-2
D: NA
DNA: TGTGCCAGCAGCTTAATGGCCAGTCTGGACGCAGATACGCAGTATTTT
CDR3: CASSLMASLDADTQYF

size: few
J: TRBJ1-5
V: TRBV6-1
D: NA
DNA: TGTGCCAGCAGTGAATCCAGAGGCAATCAGCCCCAGCATTTT
CDR3: CASSESRGNQPQHF

size: NA
J: TRBJ1-5
V: TRBV6-1
D: TRBD1
DNA: TGTGCCACTTGGAGGGTGGGACAGCCGTCTCAGCCCCAGCATTTT
CDR3: CATWRVGQPSQPQHF

size: NA
J: TRBJ1-5
V: TRBV4-1
D: NA
DNA: TGCGCCAGCAGCCAAGATCCGGCCGGCCGGGGGCAGCCCCAGCATTTT
CDR3: CASSQDPAGRGQPQHF

size: NA
J: TRBJ2-1
V: TRBV4-3
D: NA
DNA: TGCGCCAGCAGCCAAGATAGGTTACCCGGGGGGCAGTTCTTC
CDR3: CASSQDRLPGGQFF

size: NA
J: TRBJ2-3
V: TRBV4-1
D: NA
DNA: TGCGCCAGCAGCCAAGATCGAGGGGGTCGTAGCACAGATACGCAGTATTTT
CDR3: CASSQDRGGRSTDTQYF

size: NA
J: TRBJ2-7
V: TRBV29-1
D: NA
DNA: TGCACCCTATCGTGGCGGGATGGGGAGCAGTACTTC
CDR3: CTLSWRDGEQYF

size: NA
J: TRBJ1-2
V: TRBV28
D: TRBD1
DNA: TGTGCCAGCAGTTTACAGATAGGACAGGGGAACTATGGCTACACCTTC
CDR3: CASSLQIGQGNYGYTF

size: once
J: TRBJ1-1
V: TRBV5-5
D: NA
DNA: TGTGCCAGCAGCTTAATCCCTGGGACTACTGAAGCTTTCTTT
CDR3: CASSLIPGTTEAFF

size: once
J: TRBJ1-5
V: TRBV19
D: NA
DNA: TGTGCCACTTCTTTCCGGGACTCTAATCAGCCCCAGCATTTT
CDR3: CATSFRDSNQPQHF